The 6 T cell receptor beta chains below all came from one sample that was sequenced in a study of siplizumab effects on memory and regulatory T cells. The data were produced by immunoSEQ multiplex PCR, yet TCRdb's version contains in-frame clones alone and is incomplete. Altogether fewer than 85,000 clones are present, roughly 89% being singletons, with the ten largest covering under 2%. Sequencing input: Tregs sorted from blood. The receptor set was obtained from a human donor in good health.

This clone was counted a single time. This chain connects TRBV7-2 to TRBJ2-3; the D gene is possibly TRBD1 (6 bases). The CDR3 is 13 amino acids. V shed 4 bases and J shed 7 bases, with 12 bases lying between them. Germline values: CDR1 SGHTA, CDR2 FQGNSA. The CDR3 DNA reads as TGTGCCAGCAGCTCCGACAGGTCAAATACGCAGTATTTT. Protein: CASSSDRSNTQYF.

The table lists this clone with a few counts. This chain uses TRBV6-8 with TRBJ1-1; D unclear. Germline values: CDR1 MNHGY, CDR2 SAAAGT. Trimming cost V 5 bases and J 1 base, with 5 bases left between them. The CDR3 length is 12 residues. The CDR3 sequence is CASSSGNTEAFF. In DNA, the CDR3 is TGTGCCAGCAGTAGCGGGAACACTGAAGCTTTCTTT.

The chain links TRBV6-5 to TRBJ2-1; D is possibly TRBD2 (6 bases). Germline assignment: CDR1 MNHEY and CDR2 SVGAGI. The V end was cut by 7 bases, the J end by 6 bases, with 13 bases between. CDR3 length: 13 amino acids. CDR3 loop: CASIRRGSNEQFF. In DNA, the CDR3 is TGTGCCAGCATACGGAGGGGAAGCAATGAGCAGTTCTTC.

The CDR3 nucleotides are TGTGCCAGCAGCGCAAGCACAGATACGCAGTATTTT. Translating gives CASSASTDTQYF. The chain carries TRBV11-3 and TRBJ2-3; D is undetermined. Trimming shortened V by 5 bases and J by 0 bases, and 3 bases separated the two germline ends. The germline V gene encodes CDR1 SGHNT and CDR2 YENEEA. This CDR3 has 12 residues.

Remarks on this clone: Other DNA variants within this sample encode the same CDR3. The V and J genes are TRBV7-2 and TRBJ2-1; D gene ambiguous. CDR1 is SGHTA and CDR2 is FQGNSA in the germline V gene. V was trimmed by 5 bases and J by 2 bases, leaving 1 base between them. The CDR3 has 11 amino acids. CDR3 DNA: TGTGCCAGCAGCCCCTACAATGAGCAGTTCTTC. Its translation: CASSPYNEQFF.

The chain links TRBV2 to TRBJ2-5; TRBD1 matches at 9 bases. Matching the DNA end better, TRBJ2-7 makes the J call doubtful. This CDR3 has 14 residues. Looked up from germline, CDR1 is SNHLY and CDR2 is FYNNEI. Here the CDR3 reads CASRSGTGNYEQYF. The CDR3 DNA reads TGTGCCAGCAGATCCGGGACAGGGAACTACGAGCAGTACTTC.